This T cell receptor (beta chain) was identified during a study of T cells in Graves' hyperthyroidism and ophthalmopathy. Whole-study results and caveats: Blood also showed most of the thyroid clonotypes that were expanded above 0.001.

On this clonotype itself: Its target is not known.

With 5 bases clipped from V and 6 bases from J, the junction kept 6 bases outside the gene matches. The CDR3 length is 16 residues. The germline gives CDR1 SEHNR, CDR2 FQNEAQ (reference sequence). Using RNA transcripts as the source, TCR beta CDR3 regions were amplified. The HTBI primer set served for first-round RT-PCR of the TCR CDR3. A single record per CDR3 protein comes from TCRdb applying MiXCR to the multiplex PCR reads. The sample includes approximately 510,000 distinct CDR3 sequences, 40% to 50% of them seen just once. Sequenced input: peripheral blood or thyroid tissue (not recorded which). The receptor's source is an adult woman with Graves' disease, either hyperthyroidism or ophthalmopathy (not recorded which). This chain joins TRBV7-9 and TRBJ2-2, with TRBD2 matching 13 bases. Written as DNA, the CDR3 is TGTGCCAGCAGCCAAGAACTAGCGGGAGGGTCCGGGGAGCTGTTTTTT. Translating gives CASSQELAGGSGELFF. Combining the CDR3 with reference TRBV7-9 and TRBJ2-2 gives the whole variable domain DTGVSQNPRHKITKRGQNVTFRCDPISEHNRLYWYRQTLGQGPEFLTYFQNEAQLEKSRLLSDRFSAERPKGSFSTLEIQRTEQGDSAMYLCASSQELAGGSGELFFGEGSRLTVL.